The 26 T cell receptor beta chains listed next were all sequenced from one sample in a study of beta chain features in type 1 diabetes. Notes on the study in general: All four CD4+ subsets of Type 1 diabetes patients contained TCRB CDR3s that were moderately but significantly shorter.

The antigens these receptors bind are not known. The investigators reverse transcribed all of the isolated RNA, so they sequenced expressed TCRB transcripts. Measured with immunoSEQ multiplex PCR; TCRdb has only the in-frame clones, and not every one. The sample has about 250,000 clones; approximately 11% are singletons. Sequences were obtained from naive CD4+ T cells from blood. Receptors were obtained from a man aged 25-45 years with type 1 diabetes.

In this sample, this clone turned up a few times. The chain carries TRBV5-6 and TRBJ1-1; TRBD1 agrees at 10 bases. The CDR3 runs 16 residues. Germline assignment: CDR1 SGHDT and CDR2 YYEEEE. J lost 3 bases, V lost 6 bases, and 11 bases had no gene match. CDR3 DNA: TGTGCCAGCACCATCCGGGACAGGGGAGGGTACACTGAAGCTTTCTTT. It yields the protein CASTIRDRGGYTEAFF.

The chain has TRBV11-2 and TRBJ2-3; no definite D call. The CDR3 runs to 13 residues. Looked up from germline, CDR1 is SGHAT and CDR2 is FQNNGV. V lost 1 base, J lost 3 bases, and 5 bases lay in between. CDR3 in amino acids: CASSLVVTDTQYF. Here the CDR3 DNA reads TGTGCCAGCAGCTTAGTAGTAACAGATACGCAGTATTTT.

Only a few counts were recorded for this clone. This chain links TRBV14 with TRBJ1-6; D gene unclear. Germline assignment: CDR1 SGHDN and CDR2 FVKESK. This CDR3 contains 14 residues. Trimming took 1 base from V and 7 from J, leaving 8 bases between them. As DNA, the CDR3 is TGTGCCAGCAGCCAAGGCAATCGGAATTCACCCCTCCACTTT. Protein product: CASSQGNRNSPLHF.

This chain links TRBV5-1 with TRBJ2-7; 9 bases line up with TRBD1. The CDR3 consists of 16 residues. V was pared by 0 bases and J by 0 bases, with 4 bases of the junction left unmatched. Germline CDR1 reads SGHRS; CDR2 reads YFSETQ. CDR3 sequence (DNA): TGCGCCAGCAGCTTGGGGGACAGGGCCTACTCCTACGAGCAGTACTTC. Amino acids: CASSLGDRAYSYEQYF.

This chain joins TRBV5-4 and TRBJ1-2; TRBD1 is a possible D gene (5 bases). The V and J ends lost 4 bases and 4 bases respectively, with 17 bases between them. The CDR3 runs 15 residues. The V gene's germline CDR1 is SGHNT and CDR2 YYREEE (reference sequence). The CDR3, as DNA: TGTGCCAGCAGCGGGGGGGACGGAGGAACCTATGGCTACACCTTC. Its translation: CASSGGDGGTYGYTF.

This clone has only a few counts. J is TRBJ2-3 and V is TRBV7-3; 8 bases fit TRBD2. The CDR3 sequence is 14 residues long. V lost 4 bases, J lost 5 bases, and 5 bases stayed unmatched. Germline assignment: CDR1 SGHTA and CDR2 FQGTGA. CDR3 bases: TGTGCCAGCAGCTCGACCGGGGGGGGAGATACGCAGTATTTT. It encodes CASSSTGGGDTQYF.

For this clone: Because the CDR3's place on the DNA is in doubt, the DNA is left out and the CDR3 is given as listed by TCRdb. The J gene is TRBJ1-6, the V gene TRBV30; the table's D gene call, TRBD1, was not cross checked with the DNA. CDR1 is GTSNPN and CDR2 is SVGIG in the germline V gene (reference sequence). Both ends counted, the CDR3 spans 13 residues. The CDR3: CACASSYNSPLHF.

This clone has a handful of counts. V gene TRBV7-9 combines with J gene TRBJ1-1, with D possibly TRBD1 on 5 matching bases. Germline assignment: CDR1 SEHNR and CDR2 FQNEAQ (reference sequence). V was cut by 4 bases and J by 0 bases, with 9 bases left in between. CDR3 length equals 14 residues. CDR3 residues: CASSSGGVNTEAFF. The CDR3 coding sequence is TGTGCCAGCAGCTCCGGGGGGGTGAACACTGAAGCTTTCTTT.

The CDR3, as DNA: TGTGCCAGCAGTGAAGGGAGGGTAGCGGTACGGGGCGAGCAGTACTTC. Its translation: CASSEGRVAVRGEQYF. The V call is TRBV6-1, the J call TRBJ2-7, with a possible D match to TRBD2 (6 bases). The CDR3 is made up of 16 amino acids. Trimming cost V 1 base and J 6 bases, with 19 bases left between them. From germline, CDR1 is MNHNS and CDR2 SASEGT.

The chain has TRBV9 and TRBJ2-3, with TRBD2 identical over 7 bases. Germline trimming cut 2 bases from V and 3 bases from J; bases unmatched to any gene: 3. The germline V gene has CDR1 SGDLS and CDR2 YYNGEE. CDR3 length: 14 residues. The CDR3 is CASSVRDYTDTQYF. In DNA, the CDR3 is TGTGCCAGCAGCGTCCGGGACTATACAGATACGCAGTATTTT.

In its sample, this clone was seen a few times. V gene TRBV5-1 combines with J gene TRBJ2-7, with unresolved D. The CDR3 has 8 amino acids. V was cut by 9 bases and J by 5 bases, with 3 bases left in between. From germline, CDR1 is SGHRS and CDR2 YFSETQ. CDR3 coding DNA: TGCGCCATCGACGAGCAGTACTTC. Encoded protein: CAIDEQYF.

This rearrangement joins TRBV28 to TRBJ2-7; 7 bases are a match to TRBD1. J lost 2 bases, V lost 6 bases, and 4 bases had no gene match. This CDR3 has 13 residues. Germline V gene lookup returns CDR1 MDHEN and CDR2 SYDVKM. CDR3 bases: TGTGCCAGCAGACAGACAGGGCCCTACGAGCAGTACTTC. This encodes CASRQTGPYEQYF. The variable domain in full, with the rest retrieved from reference TRBV28 and TRBJ2-7, is DVKVTQSSRYLVKRTGEKVFLECVQDMDHENMFWYRQDPGLGLRLIYFSYDVKMKEKGDIPEGYSVSREKKERFSLILESASTNQTSMYLCASRQTGPYEQYFGPGTRLTVT.

This clone appeared a few times. CDR3 loop: CATSRVGQGPYNEQFF. Written as DNA, the CDR3 is TGTGCCACCAGCAGAGTGGGACAGGGCCCCTACAATGAGCAGTTCTTC. The rearrangement uses TRBV15 and TRBJ2-1, with TRBD1 matching 9 bases. Trimming at V came to 1 base and at J to 2 bases, leaving 3 bases not matched to a gene. Germline CDR1 LNHNV, CDR2 YYDKDF (reference sequence). The CDR3 sequence is 16 residues long.

The chain couples TRBV7-9 to TRBJ2-4, with TRBD2 matching 10 bases. V shed 5 bases and J 7 bases; nucleotides not matched to a gene: 8. The CDR3 covers 15 residues. Germline CDR1 reads SEHNR; CDR2 reads FQNEAQ (reference sequence). The chain's CDR3 is CASSPGPSGGNIQYF. The CDR3 nucleotides are TGTGCCAGCAGCCCCGGTCCTAGCGGGGGTAACATTCAGTACTTC.

The chain links TRBV14 to TRBJ1-1; D call uncertain. With 1 base removed from V and 11 bases from J, the gap between germline ends came to 14 bases. CDR1 and CDR2 from the germline V gene are SGHDN and FVKESK. The CDR3 is 13 amino acids. The CDR3, as DNA: TGTGCCAGCAGCCAAGCCCGGGCCGCGGGGGCTTTCTTT. Protein product: CASSQARAAGAFF.

The chain couples TRBV6-5 to TRBJ1-1; tentative D call: TRBD1 (5 bases). V was pared by 5 bases and J by 4 bases, with 14 bases between. There are 14 residues in the CDR3. Germline V gene sequence: CDR1 MNHEY, CDR2 SVGAGI. This CDR3 reads CASSPRVAGTEAFF. The CDR3 DNA sequence: TGTGCCAGCAGTCCCAGGGTAGCTGGCACTGAAGCTTTCTTT.

The chain carries TRBV6-5 and TRBJ2-2; 7 bases align to TRBD1. This CDR3 has 16 residues. Germline-derived CDR1 and CDR2 are MNHEY and SVGAGI. The V gene end was trimmed by 0 bases and the J gene end by 2 bases; junction bases not matched to a gene: 3. CDR3 protein: CASSYSGQLNTGELFF. In nucleotides, the CDR3 is TGTGCCAGCAGTTACTCGGGACAGCTAAACACCGGGGAGCTGTTTTTT.

The chain employs TRBV5-1 and TRBJ2-1; the D gene is possibly TRBD1 (5 bases). Trimming took off 4 bases at V and 5 bases at J, with 16 bases between the two ends. Looked up from germline, CDR1 is SGHRS and CDR2 is YFSETQ. The CDR3 runs to 15 residues. The CDR3 sequence: CASSLVAGSNNEQFF. The DNA for the CDR3 is TGCGCCAGCAGCCTAGTGGCAGGGTCGAACAATGAGCAGTTCTTC.

Only a few counts were recorded for this clone. The chain recombines TRBV28 with TRBJ1-2; D call uncertain. CDR1 is MDHEN, CDR2 SYDVKM, per germline. The CDR3 covers 13 residues. V lost 7 bases and J lost 7, with 16 bases in between. The CDR3 DNA reads as TGTGCCAGCACTCTCTTGCCGCGGGGTGGCTACACCTTC. Its translation is CASTLLPRGGYTF.

Only a few counts were recorded for this clone. The V gene is TRBV30, the J gene TRBJ2-1; tentative D call: TRBD1 (5 bases). CDR1 and CDR2 from the germline V gene are GTSNPN and SVGIG (reference sequence). Between the trimmed V and J ends, which lost 3 bases and 0 bases, there was a span of 12 bases. The CDR3 consists of 15 residues. The CDR3: CAWRQGSSSYNEQFF. CDR3 DNA sequence: TGTGCCTGGAGGCAGGGCTCAAGCTCCTACAATGAGCAGTTCTTC. The full variable domain, rest sourced from reference TRBV30 and TRBJ2-1, is SQTIHQWPATLVQPVGSPLSLECTVEGTSNPNLYWYRQAAGRGLQLLFYSVGIGQISSEVPQNLSASRPQDRQFILSSKKLLLSDSGFYLCAWRQGSSSYNEQFFGPGTRLTVL.

The chain carries TRBV19 and TRBJ1-1; D remains unclear. The length of the CDR3 is 13 residues. The germline V and J ends were trimmed by 6 bases and 0 bases, with 8 bases remaining between them. Germline CDR1 is LNHDA and CDR2 is SQIVND (reference sequence). The CDR3 is CASSRIMNTEAFF. The CDR3 region has the DNA TGTGCCAGTAGCAGGATTATGAACACTGAAGCTTTCTTT.

In its sample, this clone was seen a few times. This chain joins TRBV9 and TRBJ1-5; 10 bases map to TRBD1. The CDR3 contains 15 residues. Germline CDR1 is SGDLS and CDR2 is YYNGEE. The J segment lost 7 bases and the V segment lost 2 bases, leaving 6 bases of the junction unmatched. The CDR3 DNA is TGTGCCAGCAGCGTTTTAGGGGACAGGGGCCAGCCCCAGCATTTT. It yields the protein CASSVLGDRGQPQHF.

In this sample, this clone turned up a few times. The chain has TRBV9 and TRBJ2-3; a possible D gene is TRBD1 (6 bases). The CDR3 contains 15 residues. Germline V gene lookup returns CDR1 SGDLS and CDR2 YYNGEE. Between the trimmed V and J ends, which lost 4 bases and 7 bases, there was a span of 19 bases. The CDR3 nucleotides read TGTGCCAGCAGCCCCTACCTTCACAGGGAAAATACGCAGTATTTT. Translated, it gives CASSPYLHRENTQYF.

This clone was observed a handful of times. The chain couples TRBV6-6 to TRBJ1-5, with 7 bases aligning to TRBD1. Germline V gene sequence: CDR1 MNHNY, CDR2 SVGAGI (reference sequence). Trimming removed 5 bases from V and 2 bases from J; junction bases left unmatched: 6. This CDR3 has 15 residues. CDR3 sequence (DNA): TGTGCCAGCAGTACTACAGGGGAAGGCAATCAGCCCCAGCATTTT. Amino acids: CASSTTGEGNQPQHF.

The J gene is TRBJ1-2, the V gene TRBV6-5, with D possibly TRBD1 on 5 matching bases. Germline lookup yields CDR1 MNHEY and CDR2 SVGAGI. The V and J ends lost 0 bases and 4 bases respectively, with 12 bases between them. This CDR3 is built from 15 residues. Here the CDR3 reads CASSYSKGFGYGYTF. As DNA, the CDR3 is TGTGCCAGCAGTTACTCGAAGGGGTTCGGCTATGGCTACACCTTC.

This clone was detected only once. The J gene is TRBJ2-7, the V gene TRBV6-5, with D possibly matching TRBD1 (6 bases). V dropped 5 bases and J dropped 3 bases, with 17 bases sitting between them. Germline V CDR1 and CDR2: MNHEY, SVGAGI. The CDR3 spans 15 residues. The DNA of the CDR3 is TGTGCCAGCAGTCCAAGACAGGTCCCAGTCTACGAGCAGTACTTC. This encodes CASSPRQVPVYEQYF.